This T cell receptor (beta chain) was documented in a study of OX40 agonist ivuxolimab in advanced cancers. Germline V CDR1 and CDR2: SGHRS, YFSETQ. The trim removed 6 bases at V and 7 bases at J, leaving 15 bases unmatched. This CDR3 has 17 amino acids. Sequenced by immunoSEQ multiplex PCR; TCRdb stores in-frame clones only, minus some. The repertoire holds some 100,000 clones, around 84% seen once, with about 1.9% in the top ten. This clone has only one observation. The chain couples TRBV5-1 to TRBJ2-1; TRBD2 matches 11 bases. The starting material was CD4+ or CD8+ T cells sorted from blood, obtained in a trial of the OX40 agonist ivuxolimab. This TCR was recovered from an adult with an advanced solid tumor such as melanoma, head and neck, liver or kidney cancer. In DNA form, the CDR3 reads TGCGCCAGCACCACGGCCCCAGTAGCGGGAGGGCCGAATGAGCAGTTCTTC. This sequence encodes CASTTAPVAGGPNEQFF.